These 30 T cell receptor beta chains originate from one sample sequenced in a study of shared clonotypes between healthy human individuals. Sequenced by immunoSEQ multiplex PCR; TCRdb stores in-frame clones only, minus some. The sample lists roughly 520,000 clones; 90% to 97% were seen once. The source material was naive CD4+ T cells sorted from blood. Subset noted: CD45RA+ positively selected. All receptors come from a woman in her twenties or thirties in good health.

This clone was seen just once. The genes are TRBV19 and TRBJ2-7; 12 nucleotides match TRBD2. This CDR3 has 15 amino acids. Germline loops: CDR1 LNHDA, CDR2 SQIVND (reference sequence). V was clipped by 5 bases and J by 5 bases; unmatched bases: 7. Here the CDR3 reads CASSFRTSGTDEQYF. CDR3 nucleotides: TGTGCCAGTAGTTTCCGGACTAGCGGGACCGACGAGCAGTACTTC.

The chain couples TRBV19 to TRBJ1-5; a possible D gene is TRBD1 (5 bases). Trimming took 7 bases from V and 0 from J, leaving 19 bases between them. The CDR3 sequence is 17 residues long. The germline V gene has CDR1 LNHDA and CDR2 SQIVND (reference sequence). For the CDR3, the DNA is TGTGCCAGTACTCCCTGGACGACAGTATTTAGCAATCAGCCCCAGCATTTT. It specifies CASTPWTTVFSNQPQHF.

This clone was detected once. The chain uses TRBV18 and TRBJ1-1; the D gene is possibly TRBD1 (5 bases). Trimming pared 0 bases from V and 0 bases from J, leaving 8 bases between. The germline V gene has CDR1 KGHSH and CDR2 LQKENI. The CDR3 length is 15 residues. The CDR3 spells CASSPPSGMNTEAFF. The CDR3 DNA reads TGTGCCAGCTCACCACCGTCAGGGATGAACACTGAAGCTTTCTTT.

CDR3 amino acids: CASSPEGRGRKDTQYF. CDR3 nucleotides: TGCGCCAGCAGCCCCGAGGGCAGGGGGCGAAAGGATACGCAGTATTTT. The chain has TRBV5-1 and TRBJ2-3, with TRBD1 identical over 8 bases. Germline CDR1 is SGHRS and CDR2 is YFSETQ. Unmatched junction bases numbered 13, after V lost 4 bases and J lost 6 bases. CDR3 size: 16 residues.

The chain joins TRBV6-6 to TRBJ2-2; TRBD2 is a possible D gene (5 bases). V lost 4 bases to trimming and J lost 3 bases, with 9 bases between them. The length of the CDR3 is 14 residues. CDR1 is MNHNY, CDR2 SVGAGI, per germline (reference sequence). As DNA, the CDR3 is TGTGCCAGCAGTTGGGGAGCAGACACCGGGGAGCTGTTTTTT. Translating it yields CASSWGADTGELFF.

The rearrangement links TRBV29-1 to TRBJ2-1; the match to TRBD1 covers 11 bases. The V gene end was trimmed by 7 bases and the J gene end by 2 bases; junction bases not matched to a gene: 4. CDR3 length: 14 residues. Germline V CDR1 and CDR2: SQVTM, ANQGSEA. DNA of the CDR3: TGCAGCGGAGGGACAGGGGGTGCCTACAATGAGCAGTTCTTC. This gives the protein CSGGTGGAYNEQFF.

This clone was observed a single time. The chain is built from TRBV6-1 and TRBJ1-5, with TRBD1 identical over 9 bases. V lost 5 bases, J lost 10 bases, and 9 bases stayed unmatched. The CDR3 contains 14 residues. The germline gives CDR1 MNHNS, CDR2 SASEGT. The CDR3 DNA follows: TGTGCCAGCAGTTCCGGGACAGGGCTTATTCCCCAGCATTTT. This translates into CASSSGTGLIPQHF.

The chain uses TRBV27 and TRBJ2-1; TRBD2 is a possible D gene (5 bases). The CDR3 is 15 residues long. The germline CDR1 and CDR2 sequences are MNHEY and SMNVEV (reference sequence). Trimming removed 3 bases from V and 10 bases from J, with 19 bases in between. The CDR3 nucleotides read TGTGCCAGCAGTTTGCCCTCCTCGCACTCGGGAGAGCAGTTCTTC. Its translation: CASSLPSSHSGEQFF.

This clone was found a few times. The chain is built from TRBV28 and TRBJ1-5; no clear D. Germline V gives CDR1 MDHEN, CDR2 SYDVKM. This CDR3 has 15 amino acids. Trimming removed 5 bases at V and 0 bases at J, with 11 bases between. CDR3 bases: TGTGCCAGCAGTACACACAGCAATAGCAATCAGCCCCAGCATTTT. It specifies CASSTHSNSNQPQHF.

The CDR3: CASSRTGLYEQYF. The CDR3 DNA reads as TGTGCCAGCAGCAGGACAGGGCTCTACGAGCAGTACTTC. The chain combines TRBV2 with TRBJ2-7, with TRBD1 matching over 8 bases. V shed 6 bases and J 3 bases; nucleotides not matched to a gene: 4. Germline V gene sequence: CDR1 SNHLY, CDR2 FYNNEI. The CDR3 consists of 13 residues.

This chain links TRBV6-5 with TRBJ1-2, with 9 positions matching TRBD1. Germline CDR1 reads MNHEY; CDR2 reads SVGAGI. J gave up 5 bases and V 2 bases, and 6 bases lay outside the gene matches. This CDR3 comprises 15 residues. The CDR3 spells CASSYQPGQGYGYTF. CDR3 in DNA: TGTGCCAGCAGTTACCAGCCGGGACAGGGATATGGCTACACCTTC.

V gene TRBV28 combines with J gene TRBJ2-4; 11 nucleotides align to TRBD1. The J segment lost 6 bases and the V segment lost 4 bases, leaving 5 bases of the junction unmatched. The germline V gene has CDR1 MDHEN and CDR2 SYDVKM. The length of the CDR3 is 15 residues. CDR3 in amino acids: CASSSAGTGGNIQYF. The CDR3 bases are TGTGCCAGCAGTTCTGCCGGGACAGGGGGAAACATTCAGTACTTC.

The chain joins TRBV18 to TRBJ2-5; D is undetermined. The germline V and J ends were trimmed by 1 base and 5 bases, with 5 bases remaining between them. Germline V gene sequence: CDR1 KGHSH, CDR2 LQKENI. The CDR3 consists of 12 residues. Written as DNA, the CDR3 is TGTGCCAGCTCACCACTCGAGGAGACCCAGTACTTC. Translation: CASSPLEETQYF.

This chain uses TRBV4-2 with TRBJ2-1; weak D call: TRBD2 (6 bases). Trimming left V 3 bases short and J 9 bases short, with 9 bases between. This CDR3 is built from 12 residues. The V gene's germline CDR1 is LGHNA and CDR2 YNFKEQ. CDR3 DNA sequence: TGTGCCAGCAGCCAGGGGGGAGGTGAGCAGTTCTTC. Its translation: CASSQGGGEQFF.

The chain links TRBV15 to TRBJ1-3; D gene ambiguous. Trimming removed 8 bases at V and 0 bases at J, with 8 bases between. Germline V gene lookup returns CDR1 LNHNV and CDR2 YYDKDF (reference sequence). The CDR3 is 13 amino acids. CDR3 sequence reads: CATLFVSGNTIYF. The CDR3 DNA reads as TGTGCCACCTTGTTTGTCTCTGGAAACACCATATATTTT.

The chain is built from TRBV28 and TRBJ1-4; 11 nucleotides match TRBD1. The CDR3 spans 18 residues. The germline V gene has CDR1 MDHEN and CDR2 SYDVKM. Unmatched junction bases numbered 8, after V lost 4 bases and J lost 1 base. The CDR3 nucleotides are TGTGCCAGCAGTTCCCTGTGGGGGACAGGGGGAACTAATGAAAAACTGTTTTTT. Amino acids: CASSSLWGTGGTNEKLFF.

The chain combines TRBV5-4 with TRBJ1-4; D may be TRBD1 (5 bases). The CDR3 sequence is 14 residues long. From germline, CDR1 is SGHNT and CDR2 YYREEE (reference sequence). V shed 2 bases and J shed 8 bases, with 13 bases lying between them. CDR3 sequence (DNA): TGTGCCAGCAGCTTTACCGGAGACAGAGAAAAACTGTTTTTT. It specifies CASSFTGDREKLFF. Supplemented by reference TRBV5-4 and TRBJ1-4, the full variable domain reads ETGVTQSPTHLIKTRGQQVTLRCSSQSGHNTVSWYQQALGQGPQFIFQYYREEENGRGNFPPRFSGLQFPNYSSELNVNALELDDSALYLCASSFTGDREKLFFGSGTQLSVL.

V usage is TRBV29-1 and J usage is TRBJ2-5, with 9 positions matching TRBD1. With V trimmed by 8 bases and J by 4 bases, 5 bases remained unmatched. Germline V gene data show CDR1 as SQVTM and CDR2 as ANQGSEA. The CDR3 spans 12 residues. The CDR3 is CSTRTGAETQYF. DNA for the CDR3: TGCAGCACACGGACAGGGGCAGAGACCCAGTACTTC.

The chain links TRBV29-1 to TRBJ2-6; the match to TRBD2 covers 8 bases. J gave up 4 bases and V 6 bases, and 5 bases lay outside the gene matches. The CDR3 has 14 residues. From germline, CDR1 is SQVTM and CDR2 ANQGSEA. The DNA of the CDR3 is TGCAGCGTCACGCTAGCGGGCGGGGCCAACGTCCTGACTTTC. This sequence encodes CSVTLAGGANVLTF.

The chain employs TRBV28 and TRBJ2-1, with a possible D match to TRBD2 (5 bases). With 6 bases removed from V and 0 bases from J, the gap between germline ends came to 15 bases. CDR1 is MDHEN and CDR2 is SYDVKM in the germline V gene. The CDR3 is made up of 16 amino acids. The CDR3: CASSPRGLYSYNEQFF. The CDR3, as DNA: TGTGCCAGCAGCCCCCGCGGGCTCTACTCCTACAATGAGCAGTTCTTC.

This chain uses TRBV5-1 with TRBJ2-1, with 9 bases identical to TRBD1. Germline V lookup: CDR1 SGHRS, CDR2 YFSETQ. Unmatched junction bases numbered 10, after V lost 4 bases and J lost 5 bases. This CDR3 has 16 amino acids. CDR3: CASSRTQGALHNEQFF. CDR3 DNA sequence: TGCGCCAGCAGCCGAACACAGGGGGCGCTTCACAATGAGCAGTTCTTC.

This clone was seen once. The CDR3 sequence is CASRASGTYEQYF. The DNA of the CDR3 is TGTGCCAGCAGGGCTAGCGGAACCTACGAGCAGTACTTC. The rearrangement joins TRBV27 to TRBJ2-7; 7 nucleotides agree with TRBD2. V was pared by 6 bases and J by 2 bases, with 4 bases of the junction left unmatched. The germline CDR1 and CDR2 sequences are MNHEY and SMNVEV (reference sequence). This CDR3 comprises 13 residues.

The chain is built from TRBV28 and TRBJ2-1; D uncertain. Germline V CDR1 and CDR2: MDHEN, SYDVKM. CDR3 size: 14 residues. Trimming took 2 bases from V and 6 from J, leaving 11 bases between them. The DNA of the CDR3 is TGTGCCAGCAGTTTAGCCGATTATAGCAATGAGCAGTTCTTC. Translated, it gives CASSLADYSNEQFF. The complete variable domain, with remaining parts taken from reference TRBV28 and TRBJ2-1, reads DVKVTQSSRYLVKRTGEKVFLECVQDMDHENMFWYRQDPGLGLRLIYFSYDVKMKEKGDIPEGYSVSREKKERFSLILESASTNQTSMYLCASSLADYSNEQFFGPGTRLTVL.

The chain joins TRBV6-6 to TRBJ2-3; D possibly uses TRBD1 or TRBD2 (6 bases each). The CDR3 loop spans 15 amino acids. Germline CDR1 and CDR2: MNHNY and SVGAGI (reference sequence). With 5 bases removed from V and 0 bases from J, the gap between germline ends came to 12 bases. The CDR3 DNA sequence: TGTGCCAGCAGTGCCCGGGGGCCAAGCACAGATACGCAGTATTTT. Protein: CASSARGPSTDTQYF.

This clone was observed a single time. In nucleotides, the CDR3 is TGTGCCAGTAGGGTGACAGGGTTCGGAAACACCATATATTTT. As protein: CASRVTGFGNTIYF. The chain has TRBV19 and TRBJ1-3; 7 nucleotides agree with TRBD1. The CDR3 runs to 14 residues. Germline trimming cut 6 bases from V and 4 bases from J; bases unmatched to any gene: 6. Germline CDR1 reads LNHDA; CDR2 reads SQIVND (reference sequence).

The rearrangement links TRBV10-3 to TRBJ2-5; 7 nucleotides agree with TRBD2. CDR1 and CDR2 (germline): ENHRY, SYGVKD. The CDR3 is 16 residues long. With 3 bases clipped from V and 1 base from J, the junction kept 8 bases outside the gene matches. CDR3 in amino acids: CAISDLAGPLQETQYF. The CDR3 nucleotides are TGTGCCATCAGTGATTTAGCGGGCCCCCTCCAAGAGACCCAGTACTTC.

This chain uses TRBV2 with TRBJ2-2; D assignment may be TRBD1 or TRBD2 (5 bases each). Trimming shortened V by 8 bases and J by 3 bases, and 13 bases separated the two germline ends. The CDR3 runs to 14 residues. CDR1 is SNHLY and CDR2 is FYNNEI in the germline V gene. CDR3 sequence reads: CASGAADHTGELFF. DNA for the CDR3: TGTGCCAGCGGGGCAGCGGACCACACCGGGGAGCTGTTTTTT.

V usage is TRBV7-8 and J usage is TRBJ2-7, with D perhaps matching TRBD1 or TRBD2 (5 bases each). The CDR3 covers 13 residues. Trimming left V 3 bases short and J 1 base short, with 7 bases between. Germline V gives CDR1 SGHVS, CDR2 FQNEAQ. The DNA for the CDR3 is TGTGCCAGCAGCTTCGAGGGGTCCTACGAGCAGTACTTC. This encodes CASSFEGSYEQYF.

The rearrangement joins TRBV27 to TRBJ2-7; 9 nucleotides align to TRBD1. Per the germline V gene, CDR1 is MNHEY and CDR2 is SMNVEV (reference sequence). The CDR3 contains 14 residues. The trim removed 3 bases at V and 5 bases at J, leaving 5 bases unmatched. The CDR3 nucleotides are TGTGCCAGCAGTTTTATAACAGGGGGCCACGAGCAGTACTTC. It specifies CASSFITGGHEQYF.

This chain uses TRBV11-2 with TRBJ1-6, with 9 bases aligning to TRBD1. Germline V lookup: CDR1 SGHAT, CDR2 FQNNGV. Trimming removed 6 bases from V and 5 bases from J; junction bases left unmatched: 8. CDR3 length: 16 residues. CDR3 DNA: TGTGCCAGCAGAGTCCGGACAGGGGCTAATAATTCACCCCTCCACTTT. Translated: CASRVRTGANNSPLHF.